The present T cell receptor (beta chain) was sequenced within a study of T cell clonality in common variable immunodeficiency. Study-level points and caveats: Reportedly, TCR beta sequences from common variable immunodeficiency showed fewer deletions and N-nucleotide insertions.

This clone was recorded at least ten times. Its antigen is not identified. The read terminates 3 residues ahead of where the CDR3 ends, so the germline J gene completes it. Trimming shortened V by 3 bases and J by 4 bases, and 10 bases separated the two germline ends. The CDR3 runs to 12 residues. Germline CDR1 reads GTSNPN; CDR2 reads SVGIG (reference sequence). Method: immunoSEQ multiplex PCR; TCRdb's copy keeps in-frame clones and lacks some. The sample has roughly 42,000 clones, none seen only once. CVID meant reduced serum IgG, IgA and/or IgM plus specific antibody deficiency. Blood samples were heparinized, about 5 to 9 ml per donor.

The receptor's source is a human donor with common variable immunodeficiency. The specimen was peripheral blood mononuclear cells. The chain employs TRBV30 and TRBJ2-7, with D perhaps TRBD2 (6 bases). The CDR3 region is CAWSRGKYEQYF. The covered CDR3 bases are TGTGCCTGGAGCCGGGGGAAATACGAG. Supplemented by reference TRBV30 and TRBJ2-7, the full variable domain reads SQTIHQWPATLVQPVGSPLSLECTVEGTSNPNLYWYRQAAGRGLQLLFYSVGIGQISSEVPQNLSASRPQDRQFILSSKKLLLSDSGFYLCAWSRGKYEQYFGPGTRLTVT.